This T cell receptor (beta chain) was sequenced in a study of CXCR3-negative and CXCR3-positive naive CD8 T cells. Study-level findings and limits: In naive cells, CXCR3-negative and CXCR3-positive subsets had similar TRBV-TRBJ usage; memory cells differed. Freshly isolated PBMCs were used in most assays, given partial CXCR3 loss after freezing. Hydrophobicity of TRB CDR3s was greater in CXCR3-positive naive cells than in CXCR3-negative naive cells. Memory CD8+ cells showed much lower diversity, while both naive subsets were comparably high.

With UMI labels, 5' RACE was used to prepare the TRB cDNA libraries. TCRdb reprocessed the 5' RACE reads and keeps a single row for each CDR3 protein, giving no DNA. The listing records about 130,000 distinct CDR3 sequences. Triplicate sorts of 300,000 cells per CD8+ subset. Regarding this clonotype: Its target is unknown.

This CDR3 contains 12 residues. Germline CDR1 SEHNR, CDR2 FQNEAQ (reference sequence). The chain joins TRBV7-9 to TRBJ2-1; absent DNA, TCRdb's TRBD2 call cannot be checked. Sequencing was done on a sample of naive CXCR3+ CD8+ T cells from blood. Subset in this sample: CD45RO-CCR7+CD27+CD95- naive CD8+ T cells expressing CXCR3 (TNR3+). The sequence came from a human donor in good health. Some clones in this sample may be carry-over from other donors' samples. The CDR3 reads CASSRDSRSQFF.